Included here is one T cell receptor beta chain sequence, with context. Its target is unknown. The sample originates from a study of OX40 agonist ivuxolimab in advanced cancers. Whole-study results and caveats: CD8+ T cells averaged more expanded clones than CD4+.

Sequenced by immunoSEQ multiplex PCR; TCRdb stores in-frame clones only, minus some. The sample contains 90,000 to 100,000 clones, about 79% of which appear only once. This CDR3 is built from 13 residues. CDR1 is SGHTA and CDR2 is FQGTGA in the germline V gene. Trimming removed 2 bases at V and 3 bases at J, with 5 bases between. This chain joins TRBV7-3 and TRBJ1-5; D is ambiguous. Sequencing used CD4+ or CD8+ T cells sorted from blood, obtained in a trial of the OX40 agonist ivuxolimab. The sequence was collected from an adult with an advanced solid tumor such as melanoma, head and neck, liver or kidney cancer. For the CDR3, the DNA is TGTGCCAGCAGCTTAGGGTACAATCAGCCCCAGCATTTT. It yields the protein CASSLGYNQPQHF. The full variable domain, with the rest looked up from reference TRBV7-3 and TRBJ1-5, is GAGVSQTPSNKVTEKGKYVELRCDPISGHTALYWYRQSLGQGPEFLIYFQGTGAADDSGLPNDRFFAVRPEGSVSTLKIQRTERGDSAVYLCASSLGYNQPQHFGDGTRLSIL.